Detailed here is one T cell receptor beta chain. The antigen remains unidentified. The Oncomine TCR Beta short-read assay sequenced DNA from cultured CD4+ T cells. DNA came from CD4+ T cells after culture. One entry per CDR3 protein, called by TCRdb with MiXCR from the PCR reads. The sample lists roughly 10,000 distinct CDR3 sequences, approximately 39% seen once, with 20% to 25% in the top ten. Germline assignment: CDR1 SGHTA and CDR2 FQGNSA. Trimming removed 5 bases from V and 1 base from J; junction bases left unmatched: 6. The CDR3 consists of 16 residues. The sample belongs to a study of vaccination and CD4 T cells after COVID-19. Across the whole study: Two-dose vaccination with either BNT162b2 or mRNA-1273 was given to participants.

Treatment meaning: roughly ten-day PBMC culture with coronavirus spike peptide pools or control peptides (ViraFEST assay). One should note that the unexposed donor's CD4+ T cells were collected before the COVID-19 pandemic (2011-2018). The TCR sequence derives from a human donor in good health. The genes are TRBV7-2 and TRBJ2-3, with 10 bases identical to TRBD2. The specimen was CD4+ T cells from blood, cultured in vitro. CDR3 region: CASSTTGTSGTDTQYF. In DNA form, the CDR3 reads TGTGCCAGCAGCACCACTGGGACTAGCGGCACAGATACGCAGTATTTT.